These T cell receptor beta chains were read from a single sample in a study of T cells after posttransplantation cyclophosphamide. TCRdb keeps only in-frame clones here, not all; method: immunoSEQ multiplex PCR. This sample has about 52,000 clones, with approximately 94% found just once. Input material: PBMCs. These TCRs come from a woman aged 30 to 39 in good health and a related stem cell transplant donor. CDR3s include the opening cysteine and the closing phenylalanine or tryptophan. D genes are given only for firm matches. For some rows the clone size is stated as once, few or many, or as a class when expanded; others skip it.

clone size: .; J gene: TRBJ2-7; D gene: TRBD2; V gene: TRBV4-2; CDR3 DNA: TGTGCCAGCAGCCAAGATCGGAGGACTAGCGGGGCTCGCGGCGAGCAGTACTTC; CDR3 protein: CASSQDRRTSGARGEQYF
clone size: .; J gene: TRBJ1-4; D gene: TRBD1; V gene: TRBV27; CDR3 DNA: TGTGCCAGCAGTTTCCCGGGACAGAATGAAAAACTGTTTTTT; CDR3 protein: CASSFPGQNEKLFF
clone size: .; J gene: TRBJ2-3; D gene: .; V gene: TRBV7-9; CDR3 DNA: TGTGCCAGCAGCTCGGGACACCACCGTGGCGATACGCAGTATTTT; CDR3 protein: CASSSGHHRGDTQYF
clone size: .; J gene: TRBJ1-5; D gene: TRBD1; V gene: TRBV2; CDR3 DNA: TGTGCCAGCACGAGGGGGCACTTTAGCAATCAGCCCCAGCATTTT; CDR3 protein: CASTRGHFSNQPQHF
clone size: .; J gene: TRBJ1-5; D gene: .; V gene: TRBV19; CDR3 DNA: TGTGCCAGTAGTATAGTGTGGACAGCCCCTAGCAATCAGCCCCAGCATTTT; CDR3 protein: CASSIVWTAPSNQPQHF
clone size: .; J gene: TRBJ2-5; D gene: TRBD1; V gene: TRBV5-5; CDR3 DNA: TGTGCCAGCAGGACAGGGTTCCAAGAGACCCAGTACTTC; CDR3 protein: CASRTGFQETQYF
clone size: .; J gene: TRBJ1-1; D gene: .; V gene: TRBV5-4; CDR3 DNA: TGTGCCAGCAGCTTGGGGGGTGTCAGGGGCTTCACTGAAGCTTTCTTT; CDR3 protein: CASSLGGVRGFTEAFF
clone size: .; J gene: TRBJ1-4; D gene: .; V gene: TRBV7-2; CDR3 DNA: TGTGCCAGCAGCTCACGGCGACAGGTTGCAACTAATGAAAAACTGTTTTTT; CDR3 protein: CASSSRRQVATNEKLFF
clone size: .; J gene: TRBJ2-1; D gene: .; V gene: TRBV4-1; CDR3 DNA: TGCGCCAGCAGCTTACGCACTTTCGATGAGCAGTTCTTC; CDR3 protein: CASSLRTFDEQFF
clone size: .; J gene: TRBJ2-5; D gene: .; V gene: TRBV5-4; CDR3 DNA: TGTGCCAGCTCCGGGGTGGTGGGTTCCGAGACCCAGTACTTC; CDR3 protein: CASSGVVGSETQYF
clone size: .; J gene: TRBJ2-4; D gene: TRBD1; V gene: TRBV5-6; CDR3 DNA: TGTGCCAGCAGCTTGGCAGGGACAGGGAAAAACATTCAGTACTTC; CDR3 protein: CASSLAGTGKNIQYF
clone size: .; J gene: TRBJ2-7; D gene: .; V gene: TRBV7-9; CDR3 DNA: TGTGCCAGCAGCTTAGCGGGGGCAGGGACCTACGAGCAGTACTTC; CDR3 protein: CASSLAGAGTYEQYF
clone size: .; J gene: TRBJ2-3; D gene: .; V gene: TRBV7-3; CDR3 DNA: TGTGCCAGCAGCATTTCGGGGGACACAGATACGCAGTATTTT; CDR3 protein: CASSISGDTDTQYF
clone size: .; J gene: TRBJ1-4; D gene: .; V gene: TRBV12-5; CDR3 DNA: TGTGCTAGTGGTGACCGCCTCAGGGGCCGGGATGAAAAACTGTTTTTT; CDR3 protein: CASGDRLRGRDEKLFF
clone size: .; J gene: TRBJ2-7; D gene: .; V gene: TRBV30; CDR3 DNA: TGTGCCTGGAGTGTATTAGGGATAGGAGGCGAGCAGTACTTC; CDR3 protein: CAWSVLGIGGEQYF
clone size: .; J gene: TRBJ2-3; D gene: .; V gene: TRBV11-2; CDR3 DNA: TGTGCCAGCAGCCCTGCAGATACGCAGTATTTT; CDR3 protein: CASSPADTQYF
clone size: .; J gene: TRBJ1-1; D gene: .; V gene: TRBV10-3; CDR3 DNA: TGTGCCATCAGTACCTCTTCCCCGGGTGAAGCTTTCTTT; CDR3 protein: CAISTSSPGEAFF
clone size: few; J gene: TRBJ1-1; D gene: .; V gene: TRBV4-2; CDR3 DNA: TGTGCCAGCAGCCAAGGAGGGACTATGAACACTGAAGCTTTCTTT; CDR3 protein: CASSQGGTMNTEAFF
clone size: .; J gene: TRBJ1-6; D gene: .; V gene: TRBV6-1; CDR3 DNA: TGTGCCAGCAGCCAAACAGGGCTCTCACCCCTCCACTTT; CDR3 protein: CASSQTGLSPLHF
clone size: many; J gene: TRBJ1-4; D gene: TRBD1; V gene: TRBV6-1; CDR3 DNA: TGTGCCAGCAGTGAAAGTCCCGGGACAGGGAATGAAAAACTGTTTTTT; CDR3 protein: CASSESPGTGNEKLFF
clone size: .; J gene: TRBJ2-1; D gene: .; V gene: TRBV19; CDR3 DNA: TGTGCCAGTAGTACGGAGTATGAGCAGTTCTTC; CDR3 protein: CASSTEYEQFF
clone size: .; J gene: TRBJ1-1; D gene: .; V gene: TRBV11-1; CDR3 DNA: TGTGCCAGCAGCTTGTCGTTGGACATTCTGGGAAAAGCTTTCTTT; CDR3 protein: CASSLSLDILGKAFF
clone size: .; J gene: TRBJ2-2; D gene: .; V gene: TRBV27; CDR3 DNA: TGTGCCAGCAGTCCCTACGGCACCGGGGAGCTGTTTTTT; CDR3 protein: CASSPYGTGELFF
clone size: .; J gene: TRBJ1-3; D gene: .; V gene: TRBV7-8; CDR3 DNA: TGTGCCAGCAGCTTTGGGGACTTAGGAACCACCATATATTTT; CDR3 protein: CASSFGDLGTTIYF
clone size: .; J gene: TRBJ2-5; D gene: TRBD2; V gene: TRBV5-1; CDR3 DNA: TGCGCCAGCAGCTGGCGGGGGGACCAAGAGACCCAGTACTTC; CDR3 protein: CASSWRGDQETQYF
clone size: .; J gene: TRBJ1-2; D gene: .; V gene: TRBV15; CDR3 DNA: TGTGCCACCAGCAGAGGTCCAGGCACCTATGGCTACACCTTC; CDR3 protein: CATSRGPGTYGYTF
clone size: .; J gene: TRBJ1-4; D gene: TRBD1; V gene: TRBV29-1; CDR3 DNA: TGCAGCGTCCAGGACAGGCCTTGGGAAAAACTGTTTTTT; CDR3 protein: CSVQDRPWEKLFF
clone size: .; J gene: TRBJ2-6; D gene: TRBD2; V gene: TRBV7-6; CDR3 DNA: TGTGCCAGCAGCTTAGGCGGGGGAACTCTGGGGGCCAACGTCCTGACTTTC; CDR3 protein: CASSLGGGTLGANVLTF
clone size: .; J gene: TRBJ1-5; D gene: TRBD1; V gene: TRBV6-5; CDR3 DNA: TGTGCCAGCAGACTTGGACAGGGGGCCAATCAGCCCCAGCATTTT; CDR3 protein: CASRLGQGANQPQHF
clone size: once; J gene: TRBJ1-2; D gene: .; V gene: TRBV12-5; CDR3 DNA: TGTGCTAGTGGTTTGTACCCCCCCCCAGACAGGAACTATGGCTACACCTTC; CDR3 protein: CASGLYPPPDRNYGYTF
clone size: .; J gene: TRBJ1-2; D gene: .; V gene: TRBV2; CDR3 DNA: TGTGCCAGCAGGAAGGACATTAACTATGGCTACACCTTC; CDR3 protein: CASRKDINYGYTF
clone size: .; J gene: TRBJ2-5; D gene: TRBD2; V gene: TRBV11-2; CDR3 DNA: TGTGCCAGCAGCGCTCGGGGGGGAACCCAAGAGACCCAGTACTTC; CDR3 protein: CASSARGGTQETQYF
clone size: .; J gene: TRBJ1-5; D gene: .; V gene: TRBV5-1; CDR3 DNA: TGCGCCAGCAGCCCACGGCCAGGGTCGGGAGGTGGCAATCAGCCCCAGCATTTT; CDR3 protein: CASSPRPGSGGGNQPQHF
clone size: .; J gene: TRBJ2-1; D gene: .; V gene: TRBV6-6; CDR3 DNA: TGTGCCAGCAGTTACACCCTGGGCGATGAGCAGTTCTTC; CDR3 protein: CASSYTLGDEQFF
clone size: once; J gene: TRBJ2-7; D gene: TRBD1; V gene: TRBV5-1; CDR3 DNA: TGCGCCAGCAGCTTTACCGGGACAGGGACCTACGAGCAGTACTTC; CDR3 protein: CASSFTGTGTYEQYF
clone size: .; J gene: TRBJ1-5; D gene: TRBD1; V gene: TRBV7-2; CDR3 DNA: TGTGCCAGCAGCTCAACAGGGGGCTTCAGCAATCAGCCCCAGCATTTT; CDR3 protein: CASSSTGGFSNQPQHF
clone size: .; J gene: TRBJ1-5; D gene: .; V gene: TRBV9; CDR3 DNA: TGTGCCAGCAGCGCCACAGGGTATGGGGATCAGCCCCAGCATTTT; CDR3 protein: CASSATGYGDQPQHF
clone size: .; J gene: TRBJ1-2; D gene: .; V gene: TRBV30; CDR3 DNA: TGTGCCTGGAGTGTATCAACAGGGTATGGCTACACCTTC; CDR3 protein: CAWSVSTGYGYTF
clone size: .; J gene: TRBJ2-1; D gene: .; V gene: TRBV5-6; CDR3 DNA: TGTGCCAGCAGCGGCGGGGCTTTTTACAATGAGCAGTTCTTC; CDR3 protein: CASSGGAFYNEQFF
clone size: .; J gene: TRBJ2-7; D gene: .; V gene: TRBV5-5; CDR3 DNA: TGTGCCAGCAGCTTGGGAAGACAGGCCTTGAGCTCCTACGAGCAGTACTTC; CDR3 protein: CASSLGRQALSSYEQYF
clone size: .; J gene: TRBJ1-3; D gene: .; V gene: TRBV5-1; CDR3 DNA: TGCGCCAGCAGCTTTGATAGGACACGAGGAGGAAACACCATATATTTT; CDR3 protein: CASSFDRTRGGNTIYF
clone size: .; J gene: TRBJ2-6; D gene: TRBD1; V gene: TRBV18; CDR3 DNA: TGTGCCAGCTCACCGTTGTCTTTAGGGACAGGGCACTCTGGGGCCAACGTCCTGACTTTC; CDR3 protein: CASSPLSLGTGHSGANVLTF
clone size: .; J gene: TRBJ2-1; D gene: .; V gene: TRBV7-2; CDR3 DNA: TGTGCCAGCAGCCATCCCCAAGCGGGTCAAGGTGAGCAGTTCTTC; CDR3 protein: CASSHPQAGQGEQFF
clone size: once; J gene: TRBJ1-2; D gene: TRBD1; V gene: TRBV15; CDR3 DNA: TGTGCCACCAGCGCAGGGGGCGGGTATGGCTACACCTTC; CDR3 protein: CATSAGGGYGYTF